One sample yielded the 13 T cell receptor beta chains listed below, sequenced in a study of blood T cell repertoires in COVID-19. This table comes from immunoSEQ multiplex PCR, and its TCRdb copy is limited to in-frame clones, with some not included. Of about 200,000 clones in the sample, around 86% are singletons; the top ten hold around 5%. What was sequenced was PBMCs or T cells enriched from blood (not recorded which). These TCRs come from a man in his forties or fifties with acute COVID-19.

The CDR3 loop is CAISGTSGEETQYF. The DNA for the CDR3 is TGTGCCATCAGTGGCACTAGCGGAGAAGAGACCCAGTACTTC. This chain connects TRBV10-3 to TRBJ2-5; 8 bases align to TRBD2. The CDR3 consists of 14 residues. V trimming: 4 bases; J trimming: 3 bases; junction bases outside the gene matches: 4. Germline V gives CDR1 ENHRY, CDR2 SYGVKD.

The genes are TRBV5-4 and TRBJ2-2, with a possible D match to TRBD2 (5 bases). Trimming removed 7 bases at V and 7 bases at J, with 8 bases between. The germline V gene encodes CDR1 SGHNT and CDR2 YYREEE (reference sequence). The CDR3 consists of 11 residues. The CDR3 loop is CASLAIGELFF. The CDR3 bases are TGTGCCAGCCTAGCTATCGGGGAGCTGTTTTTT.

CDR3 region: CASSPGGTDTQYF. CDR3 DNA: TGTGCCAGCAGCCCGGGGGGCACAGATACGCAGTATTTT. The rearrangement links TRBV7-6 to TRBJ2-3, with D tentatively TRBD2 (6 bases). Germline assignment: CDR1 SGHVS and CDR2 FNYEAQ. This CDR3 region has 13 residues. V was shortened by 5 bases and J by 1 base, with 7 bases between the two germline ends. The complete variable domain, with remaining parts taken from reference TRBV7-6 and TRBJ2-3, reads GAGVSQSPRYKVTKRGQDVALRCDPISGHVSLYWYRQALGQGPEFLTYFNYEAQQDKSGLPNDRFSAERPEGSISTLTIQRTEQRDSAMYRCASSPGGTDTQYFGPGTRLTVL.

V is TRBV20-1 and J is TRBJ2-3; 13 positions match TRBD2. V lost 6 bases, J lost 1 base, and 10 bases stayed unmatched. The CDR3 is made up of 17 amino acids. Germline V gives CDR1 DFQATT, CDR2 SNEGSKA (reference sequence). CDR3 protein: CSASIPGLAGRTDTQYF. The CDR3 bases are TGCAGTGCCAGTATTCCGGGACTAGCGGGGCGCACAGATACGCAGTATTTT.

The CDR3 nucleotides are TGTGCCACCAGTGGAGGCGGGGGAGATACGCAGTATTTT. This encodes CATSGGGGDTQYF. The chain recombines TRBV24-1 with TRBJ2-3, with TRBD2 identical over 7 bases. The CDR3 is made up of 13 amino acids. Germline V gene data show CDR1 as KGHDR and CDR2 as SFDVKD. The V gene end was trimmed by 5 bases and the J gene end by 5 bases; junction bases not matched to a gene: 3.

The V gene is TRBV19, the J gene TRBJ1-1; TRBD1 is a possible D gene (5 bases). Germline CDR1 is LNHDA and CDR2 is SQIVND (reference sequence). The CDR3 sequence is 14 residues long. Trimming pared 1 base from V and 6 bases from J, leaving 12 bases between. DNA of the CDR3: TGTGCCAGTAGTATAGGGGGGGTCGTCGCTGAAGCTTTCTTT. This codes for CASSIGGVVAEAFF.

V usage is TRBV19 and J usage is TRBJ2-1; TRBD2 agrees at 13 bases. The germline CDR1 and CDR2 sequences are LNHDA and SQIVND (reference sequence). Unmatched junction bases numbered 3, after V lost 3 bases and J lost 7 bases. The CDR3 extends over 15 amino acids. The CDR3 region is CASSMSTSGRNEQFF. For the CDR3, the DNA is TGTGCCAGTAGTATGTCGACTAGCGGGAGGAATGAGCAGTTCTTC.

The V and J genes are TRBV28 and TRBJ1-1; D call uncertain. Germline CDR1 reads MDHEN; CDR2 reads SYDVKM. The CDR3 runs to 16 residues. V was shortened by 3 bases and J by 2 bases, with 16 bases between the two germline ends. CDR3 sequence reads: CASSFRKPRGNTEAFF. The CDR3 DNA reads as TGTGCCAGCAGTTTTAGAAAACCAAGAGGCAACACTGAAGCTTTCTTT.

The chain has TRBV4-3 and TRBJ2-1, with 10 positions matching TRBD1. The V gene end was trimmed by 0 bases and the J gene end by 8 bases; junction bases not matched to a gene: 7. CDR1 is LGHNA, CDR2 YSLEER, per germline. The CDR3 contains 16 residues. The CDR3 bases are TGCGCCAGCAGCCAAGATGGGACAGGGGTTTCCGATGAGCAGTTCTTC. Protein product: CASSQDGTGVSDEQFF.

The V call is TRBV6-5, the J call TRBJ2-5, with D perhaps TRBD2 (6 bases). Trimming removed 6 bases at V and 2 bases at J, with 16 bases between. The CDR3 is 15 residues long. Germline loops: CDR1 MNHEY, CDR2 SVGAGI. The CDR3 DNA reads TGTGCCAGCAGCCCGGCCGTTGGGGGGCAAGAGACCCAGTACTTC. Translation gives CASSPAVGGQETQYF.

The chain joins TRBV10-2 to TRBJ2-2; D unresolved. The CDR3 sequence is 14 residues long. CDR1 and CDR2 from the germline V gene are WSHSY and SAAADI. V was cut by 6 bases and J by 0 bases, with 8 bases left in between. The CDR3 DNA sequence: TGCGCCAGCAGGTCCCTTCCGAACACCGGGGAGCTGTTTTTT. This encodes CASRSLPNTGELFF.

The rearrangement uses TRBV5-4 and TRBJ2-1; D possibly corresponds to TRBD2 (5 bases). CDR1 and CDR2 from the germline V gene are SGHNT and YYREEE (reference sequence). V lost 0 bases, J lost 0 bases, and 13 bases lay in between. CDR3 length equals 17 residues. In DNA, the CDR3 is TGTGCCAGCAGCTTGGATCCGGGAAAGCCCTCCTACAATGAGCAGTTCTTC. Protein product: CASSLDPGKPSYNEQFF.

The chain employs TRBV5-6 and TRBJ1-4; D might be TRBD1 (6 bases). The length of the CDR3 is 17 residues. The V gene lost 4 bases and the J gene lost 0 bases, with 16 bases spanning the gap. CDR1 is SGHDT and CDR2 is YYEEEE in the germline V gene. In nucleotides, the CDR3 is TGTGCCAGCAGCGGGGGGGCAGTCGATGCAACTAATGAAAAACTGTTTTTT. It specifies CASSGGAVDATNEKLFF. Based on the CDR3 plus reference TRBV5-6 and TRBJ1-4, the full variable domain is DAGVTQSPTHLIKTRGQQVTLRCSPKSGHDTVSWYQQALGQGPQFIFQYYEEEERQRGNFPDRFSGHQFPNYSSELNVNALLLGDSALYLCASSGGAVDATNEKLFFGSGTQLSVL.